Described below is a single T cell receptor (beta chain) sequence and its context. One end of the junction does not line up with germline, which may come from a read error. These data come from a study of blood T cell repertoires in COVID-19. In the study overall: Some COVID-19 samples were acute and others convalescent; all came from the United States, Italy and Spain. From T cells, B-cell-depleted T cells, or PBMCs came the material, which was cDNA or gDNA.

This CDR3 comprises 17 residues. CDR1 LGHDT and CDR2 YNNKEL come from the germline V gene (reference sequence). Original methodology: By means of reference gene primer amplification, nucleated cell counts were estimated. Libraries were prepared by immunoSEQ multiplex PCR; TCRdb keeps only in-frame clonotypes and omits some of them. That table gives V, J and clone size, and the DNA gave D and trimming. This sample carries over 80,000 clones, 80% to 90% of them seen once, and the ten largest clones take about 20%. Material: peripheral blood. The TCR originated in a human donor in a cohort sampled during active COVID-19. The V gene is TRBV3-1 (or the pseudogene TRBV3-2), the J gene TRBJ2-6; D is ambiguous. The CDR3 spells CASSQDRIISEANVLTF. The DNA of the CDR3 is TGTGCCAGCAGCCAAGACAGAATTATCTCTGAGGCCAACGTCCTGACTTTC.